This T cell receptor (beta chain) emerged from a study of shared clonotypes between healthy human individuals. Donors, healthy HIV-negative adults, lacked recent acute infections or vaccinations. Division of CD4+ cells produced a CD45RA+ naive subset and a CD45RA-negative memory subset. Study-wide results and limits: For naive CD4 cells, around 5% of clonotypes were shared across a handful of donors. Exclusively blood specimens were collected; tissue repertoires likely differ.

Unmatched junction bases numbered 8, after V lost 6 bases and J lost 10 bases. Per germline, CDR1 MNHEY and CDR2 SVGAGI. CDR3 length equals 14 residues. For this clone: Its antigen is not identified.

Only in-frame clones appear in the TCRdb table, and some are missing; sequencing was by immunoSEQ multiplex PCR. The sample carries 2 million to 3 million clones, over 85% recorded once. The J gene is TRBJ1-6, the V gene TRBV6-5, with 8 nucleotides matching TRBD1. This receptor was identified in a man between 18 and 29 years old in good health. Some clones in this sample may be carry-over from other donors' samples. Material for sequencing was naive CD4+ T cells from PBMCs. Stated subset: CD45RA+ positively selected. CDR3 nucleotides: TGTGCCAGCAGACGCGGAGGACAGGGCTCACCCCTCCACTTT. Amino acid sequence: CASRRGGQGSPLHF.